This TCR beta chain was retrieved from a study of beta chain features in type 1 diabetes (dated by TCRdb to the late 2010s). Regarding the research as a whole: Mean age, gender distribution, total cell number and subset yield did not differ between patients and healthy donors. Regulatory and stem cell-like memory subsets were obtained from only 8 patients and roughly eight healthy donors, while naive and central memory subsets were obtained from all 30 or so donors. Across all samples, roughly 110,000,000 sorted cells were examined, and cell number per subset correlated strongly with RNA yield. The study compared the TCRB repertoires of sorted circulating CD4+ T cell subsets in recently diagnosed type 1 diabetes patients with those in matched healthy donors.

The High Capacity cDNA Reverse Transcription Kit was used to reverse transcribe all of the isolated RNA, meaning that expressed TCRB transcripts were what got sequenced. Deep immunoSEQ sequencing was applied to naive, central memory and regulatory T cell samples, giving an average of approximately 4 million total reads per sample. After sorted cells were lysed in RLT buffer, RNA was extracted with DNase-treated RNeasy Micro or Mini kits, with the choice depending on cell number. To prevent cross-contamination, each cell subset was processed individually, whereas patient and healthy donor samples were processed jointly. The immunoSEQ multiplex PCR was used to amplify TCRB sequences from cDNA, yielding 87-bp fragments that span the CDR3 region. Sequencing of the amplicons was performed on the Illumina HiSeq platform. The published analysis was carried out like this. PCR bias was computationally corrected using synthetic template baselines, reads within Hamming distance 2 were collapsed, and singletons that could not be merged were discarded. By aligning reads against IMGT, V, D and J genes, CDR3 length, and insertions or deletions at six rearrangement sites were assigned. Within each subset, clonotype counts were normalized to sorted cell number, after which true diversity and Gini coefficients were computed with the tcR R package. Repertoire sharing was quantified using the overlap coefficient calculated on TCRB nucleotide sequences. Out-of-frame TCRB sequences from naive cells were analyzed as a proxy for the pre-selection repertoire. This is the immuneACCESS table as TCRdb keeps it, with only in-frame sequences that have V and J called. A part of the clones is gone; compared with another copy, unresolved V genes explain less than half, and the rest is unexplained. That table gives V, J and clone size, and the DNA gave D and trimming. Here the sample has 150,000 to 200,000 clones; 50% to 70% occur a single time. Together, the top ten hold 0.08% to 0.095% of the sample.

A remark on this clone: There is no known antigen for this receptor. Per-nucleotide qualities are absent, and no much larger clonotype sits a single base away.

What the authors observed across the whole study: Only small numbers of individuals were included in the HLA sub-analyses, which left unresolved whether HLA type had any influence on TCRB rearrangement. Shorter templates might be favored by PCR, yet because patient and control samples were amplified and corrected together, any such skew would affect both groups equally. At VDJ recombination sites, type 1 diabetes patients had fewer insertions and more deleted nucleotides, which implies abnormalities in thymic rearrangement. Naive, central memory and regulatory TCRB repertoires appeared to be more alike among patients than among healthy donors. Because cDNA was sequenced instead of genomic DNA, highly expressing activated cells could be over-represented, though the groups showed no difference in activation or CD3 levels. A moderate but significant shortening of TCRB CDR3 length was observed in type 1 diabetes patients in all four CD4+ subsets.

A single peripheral blood draw of around 120 mL on average was collected from each donor into heparinised tubes. A BD FACSAria II was used to sort naive, central memory, regulatory and stem cell-like memory CD4+ T cells with a panel that included CD45RO, CCR7, CD25, CD127, CD95 and CD27. All sorted populations exceeded 95% purity. PBMCs were isolated immediately by Lymphoprep density gradient centrifugation and stained directly without culture. So that batch effects would be minimized, each experiment stained and sorted samples in pairs, pairing one healthy donor with one patient. The germline V gene (reference sequence) specifies PRHDT as CDR1 and FYEKMQ as CDR2. V drops 6 bases and J drops 1 base, leaving 15 bases in between. From its cysteine to its phenylalanine, the CDR3 spans 15 amino acids. Solely the CDR3 DNA is kept, with 45 bases framed from the first base.

The source material was naive CD4+ T cells from blood. This specimen's cell subset or site label, interpreted: true naive CD4+ T cells. Rearrangement joined TRBV13 to TRBJ1-1; the D gene identity is not certain. The sequence was obtained from a man aged 25 to 45 with type 1 diabetes. The nucleotide sequence reads as follows: TGTGCCAGCAGTCCCCCCGTACGTTGGAACACTGAAGCTTTCTTT. Its coded protein is CASSPPVRWNTEAFF.